The next 3 T cell receptor beta chains were all read from a single sample in a study of blood T cell repertoires in COVID-19. The table came from immunoSEQ multiplex PCR; TCRdb's copy has only in-frame clones and leaves some out. Altogether more than 200,000 clones are present, 81% being singletons, with the ten largest covering approximately 7.9%. What was sequenced was peripheral blood. The receptors shown here come from a woman aged 80 or over with acute or convalescent COVID-19.

This clone appeared once. The chain couples TRBV9 to TRBJ2-3, with D possibly being TRBD2 (6 bases). The V and J ends lost 1 base and 4 bases respectively, with 16 bases between them. The germline V gene has CDR1 SGDLS and CDR2 YYNGEE. The CDR3 covers 16 residues. This CDR3 reads CASSVYGGSTPDTQYF. CDR3 DNA sequence: TGTGCCAGCAGCGTATACGGGGGTTCGACACCAGATACGCAGTATTTT. The whole variable domain, filled in from reference TRBV9 and TRBJ2-3, reads DSGVTQTPKHLITATGQRVTLRCSPRSGDLSVYWYQQSLDQGLQFLIQYYNGEERAKGNILERFSAQQFPDLHSELNLSSLELGDSALYFCASSVYGGSTPDTQYFGPGTRLTVL.

This sequence joins TRBV9 and TRBJ1-4; no firm D call. V was cut by 0 bases and J by 0 bases, with 3 bases left in between. The CDR3 is 14 residues long. Germline CDR1 SGDLS, CDR2 YYNGEE. CDR3 in DNA: TGTGCCAGCAGCGTAGGGCCAACTAATGAAAAACTGTTTTTT. This translates into CASSVGPTNEKLFF.

This clone was observed once. V and J are TRBV5-1 and TRBJ2-1; the match to TRBD2 covers 13 bases. Germline CDR1 is SGHRS and CDR2 is YFSETQ. J gave up 6 bases and V 4 bases, and 4 bases lay outside the gene matches. This CDR3 is built from 15 residues. The CDR3 here is CASSGGTSGTNEQFF. The DNA for the CDR3 is TGCGCCAGCAGCGGCGGGACTAGCGGGACCAATGAGCAGTTCTTC.